A selection of T cell receptor beta chains follows, all from one sample in a study of CD8+ T cells in alopecia areata. The assay was immunoSEQ multiplex PCR, and TCRdb's table has in-frame clones only and misses some. Here the sample spans roughly 4,400 clones, about 91% being singletons. Sequencing used skin, obtained at week 4, from a patient treated with tofacitinib. All receptors come from a human donor with alopecia areata. Both conserved end residues are part of each CDR3. A D gene is named only where the DNA matches it firmly. Size tells how often a clone was seen (once, few, many) or the class of an expanded clone, and some rows leave it out.

clone size: once
J gene: TRBJ2-3
D gene: TRBD1
V gene: TRBV2
CDR3 DNA: TGTGCCAGCAGGCCGGGACAGGGGGGCGGAGATACGCAGTATTTT
CDR3 protein: CASRPGQGGGDTQYF

clone size: few
J gene: TRBJ1-5
D gene: TRBD1
V gene: TRBV19
CDR3 DNA: TGTGCCAGTAGTCCAACAGGGGAACAGGGGAGGTGGAGCGATCAGCCCCAGCATTTT
CDR3 protein: CASSPTGEQGRWSDQPQHF

clone size: .
J gene: TRBJ2-7
D gene: .
V gene: TRBV7-2
CDR3 DNA: TGTGCCAGCAGCTTATACGGGGGAGCCTACGAGCAGTACTTC
CDR3 protein: CASSLYGGAYEQYF

clone size: once
J gene: TRBJ1-3
D gene: TRBD1
V gene: TRBV7-2
CDR3 DNA: TGTGCCAGCAGCTCCTACCAGGCTTCAGGGGGCGGAAACACCATATATTTT
CDR3 protein: CASSSYQASGGGNTIYF

clone size: .
J gene: TRBJ1-2
D gene: .
V gene: TRBV5-4
CDR3 DNA: TGTGCCAGCAGCTTGAGATCCGGGTGGGGGCGAGACAACTATGGCTACACCTTC
CDR3 protein: CASSLRSGWGRDNYGYTF

clone size: once
J gene: TRBJ1-1
D gene: .
V gene: TRBV29-1
CDR3 DNA: TGCAGCGTTTTCCGACCGGGACATTTTTACACTGAAGCTTTCTTT
CDR3 protein: CSVFRPGHFYTEAFF

clone size: .
J gene: TRBJ2-7
D gene: TRBD1
V gene: TRBV7-2
CDR3 DNA: TGTGCCAGCAGCCCGACAGGGACCTACGAGCAGTACTTC
CDR3 protein: CASSPTGTYEQYF

clone size: once
J gene: TRBJ2-3
D gene: .
V gene: TRBV28
CDR3 DNA: TGTGCCAGCAATCTGATGGGGGCCAGCACAGATACGCAGTATTTT
CDR3 protein: CASNLMGASTDTQYF

clone size: .
J gene: TRBJ2-7
D gene: .
V gene: TRBV5-1
CDR3 DNA: TGCGCCAGCAGCTTGGCCGTAGGGGAGAGGGCCTACGAGCAGTACTTC
CDR3 protein: CASSLAVGERAYEQYF

clone size: .
J gene: TRBJ2-3
D gene: TRBD1
V gene: TRBV9
CDR3 DNA: TGTGCCAGCAGCGCGGGGACAGGGTTGGATACGCAGTATTTT
CDR3 protein: CASSAGTGLDTQYF

clone size: .
J gene: TRBJ2-3
D gene: TRBD2
V gene: TRBV7-2
CDR3 DNA: TGTGCCAGCAGCTTCGTCCACTTTAGCGGGAGAGATACGCAGTATTTT
CDR3 protein: CASSFVHFSGRDTQYF

clone size: .
J gene: TRBJ2-3
D gene: .
V gene: TRBV19
CDR3 DNA: TGTGCCACCCACTCTATAGATACGCAGTATTTT
CDR3 protein: CATHSIDTQYF

clone size: .
J gene: TRBJ2-3
D gene: TRBD1
V gene: TRBV7-2
CDR3 DNA: TGTGCCAGCAGCTTAGATGGGACAGGCACAGATACGCAGTATTTT
CDR3 protein: CASSLDGTGTDTQYF